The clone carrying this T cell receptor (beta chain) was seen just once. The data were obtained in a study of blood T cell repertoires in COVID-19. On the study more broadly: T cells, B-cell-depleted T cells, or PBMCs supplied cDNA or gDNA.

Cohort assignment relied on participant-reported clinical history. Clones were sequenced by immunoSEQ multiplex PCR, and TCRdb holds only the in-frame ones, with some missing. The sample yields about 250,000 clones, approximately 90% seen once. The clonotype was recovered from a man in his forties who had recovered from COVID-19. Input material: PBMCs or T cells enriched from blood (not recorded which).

The CDR3 reads CAWSVIGASGYTF. As DNA, the CDR3 is TGTGCCTGGAGTGTAATAGGAGCATCCGGCTACACCTTC. The V gene is TRBV30, the J gene TRBJ1-2; D ambiguous. Germline V gene lookup returns CDR1 GTSNPN and CDR2 SVGIG (reference sequence). CDR3 length equals 13 residues. V was shortened by 0 bases and J by 8 bases, with 13 bases between the two germline ends.